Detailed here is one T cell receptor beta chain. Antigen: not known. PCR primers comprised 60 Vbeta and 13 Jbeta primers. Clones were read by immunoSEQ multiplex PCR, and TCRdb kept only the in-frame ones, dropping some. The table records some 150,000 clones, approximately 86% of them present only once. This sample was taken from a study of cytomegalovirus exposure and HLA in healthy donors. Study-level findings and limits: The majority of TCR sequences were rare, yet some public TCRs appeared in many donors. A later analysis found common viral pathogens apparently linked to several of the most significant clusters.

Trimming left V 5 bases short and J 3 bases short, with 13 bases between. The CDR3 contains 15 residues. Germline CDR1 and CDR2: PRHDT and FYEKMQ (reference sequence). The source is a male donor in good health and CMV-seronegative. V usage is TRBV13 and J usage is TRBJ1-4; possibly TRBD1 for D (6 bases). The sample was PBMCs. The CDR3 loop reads CASSVFGQPNEKLFF. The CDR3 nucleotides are TGTGCCAGCAGCGTCTTTGGACAGCCTAATGAAAAACTGTTTTTT.